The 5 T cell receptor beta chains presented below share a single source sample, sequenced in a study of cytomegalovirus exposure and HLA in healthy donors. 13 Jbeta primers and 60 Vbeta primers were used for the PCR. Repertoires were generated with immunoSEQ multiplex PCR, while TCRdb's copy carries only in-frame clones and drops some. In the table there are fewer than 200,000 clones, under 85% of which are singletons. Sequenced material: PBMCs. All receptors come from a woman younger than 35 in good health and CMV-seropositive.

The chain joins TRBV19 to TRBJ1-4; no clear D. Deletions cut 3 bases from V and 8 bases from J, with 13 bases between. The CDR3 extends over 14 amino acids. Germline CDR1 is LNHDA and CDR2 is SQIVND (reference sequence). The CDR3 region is CASSMVPEEEKLFF. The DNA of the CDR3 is TGTGCCAGTAGTATGGTCCCGGAGGAAGAAAAACTGTTTTTT.

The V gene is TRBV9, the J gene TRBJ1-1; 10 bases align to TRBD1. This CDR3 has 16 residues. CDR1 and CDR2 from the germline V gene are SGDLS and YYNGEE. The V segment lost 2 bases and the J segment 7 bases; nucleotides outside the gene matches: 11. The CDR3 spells CASSVAPRQGAGEAFF. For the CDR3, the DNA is TGTGCCAGCAGCGTCGCCCCGCGACAGGGGGCGGGTGAAGCTTTCTTT.

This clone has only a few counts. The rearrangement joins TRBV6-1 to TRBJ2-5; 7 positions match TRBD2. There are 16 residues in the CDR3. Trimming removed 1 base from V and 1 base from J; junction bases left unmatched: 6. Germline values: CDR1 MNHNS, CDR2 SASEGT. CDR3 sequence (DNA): TGTGCCAGCAGTGAAGTGCTGGGGGGGATCCAAGAGACCCAGTACTTC. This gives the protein CASSEVLGGIQETQYF.

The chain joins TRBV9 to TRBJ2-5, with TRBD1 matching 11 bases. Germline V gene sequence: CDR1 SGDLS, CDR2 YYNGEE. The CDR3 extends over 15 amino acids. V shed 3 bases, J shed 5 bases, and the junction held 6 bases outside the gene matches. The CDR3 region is CASSDGQGARETQYF. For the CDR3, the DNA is TGTGCCAGCAGCGACGGACAGGGGGCGCGGGAGACCCAGTACTTC.

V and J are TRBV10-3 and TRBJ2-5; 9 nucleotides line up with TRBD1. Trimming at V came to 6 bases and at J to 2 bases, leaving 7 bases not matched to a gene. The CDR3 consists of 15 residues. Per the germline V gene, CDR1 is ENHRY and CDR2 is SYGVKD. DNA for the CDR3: TGTGCCATCAGAGATACAGGGGGCTGGCAAGAGACCCAGTACTTC. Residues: CAIRDTGGWQETQYF.